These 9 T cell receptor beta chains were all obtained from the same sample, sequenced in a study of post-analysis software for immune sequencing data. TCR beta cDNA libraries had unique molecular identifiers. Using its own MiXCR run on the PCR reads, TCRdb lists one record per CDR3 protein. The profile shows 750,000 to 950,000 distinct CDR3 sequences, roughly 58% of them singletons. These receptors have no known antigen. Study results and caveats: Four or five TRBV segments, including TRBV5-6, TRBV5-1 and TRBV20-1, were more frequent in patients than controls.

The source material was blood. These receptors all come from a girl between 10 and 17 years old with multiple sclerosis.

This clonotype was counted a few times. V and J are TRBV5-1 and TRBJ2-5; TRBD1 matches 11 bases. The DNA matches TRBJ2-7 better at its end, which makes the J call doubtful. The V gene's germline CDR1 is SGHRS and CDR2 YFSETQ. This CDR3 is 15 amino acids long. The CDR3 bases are TGCGCCAGCAGCTTGGGGACAGGGGGCCTAGACGAGCAGTACTTC. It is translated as CASSLGTGGLDEQYF.

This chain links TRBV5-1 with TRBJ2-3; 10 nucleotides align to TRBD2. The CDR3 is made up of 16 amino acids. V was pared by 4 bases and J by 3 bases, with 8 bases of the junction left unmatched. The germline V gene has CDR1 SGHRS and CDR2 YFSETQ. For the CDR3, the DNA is TGCGCCAGCAGCAAGTGGACTAGCGGAACTACAGATACGCAGTATTTT. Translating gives CASSKWTSGTTDTQYF.

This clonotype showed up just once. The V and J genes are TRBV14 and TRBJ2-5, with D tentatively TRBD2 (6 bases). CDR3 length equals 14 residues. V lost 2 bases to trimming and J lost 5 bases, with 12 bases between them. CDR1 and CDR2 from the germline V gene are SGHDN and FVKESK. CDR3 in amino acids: CASSQLGRDETQYF. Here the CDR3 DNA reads TGTGCCAGCAGCCAACTCGGGAGAGACGAGACCCAGTACTTC.

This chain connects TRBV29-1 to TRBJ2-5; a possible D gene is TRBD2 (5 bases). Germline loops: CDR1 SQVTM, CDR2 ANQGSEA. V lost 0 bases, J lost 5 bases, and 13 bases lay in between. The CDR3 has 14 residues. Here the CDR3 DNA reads TGCAGCGTTGAAGATTGGAGGTTACAGGAGACCCAGTACTTC. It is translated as CSVEDWRLQETQYF.

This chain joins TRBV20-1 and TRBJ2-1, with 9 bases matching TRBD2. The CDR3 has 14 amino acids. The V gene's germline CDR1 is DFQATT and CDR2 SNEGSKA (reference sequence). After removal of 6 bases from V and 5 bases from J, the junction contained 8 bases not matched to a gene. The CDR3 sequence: CSASSTSGNNEQFF. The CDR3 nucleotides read TGCAGTGCCTCTTCGACTAGCGGCAACAATGAGCAGTTCTTC.

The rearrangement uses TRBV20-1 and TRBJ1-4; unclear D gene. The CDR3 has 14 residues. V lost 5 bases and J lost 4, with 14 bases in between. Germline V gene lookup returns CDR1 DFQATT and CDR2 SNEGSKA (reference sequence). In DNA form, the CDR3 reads TGCAGTGCTGGCGAGTGGTCCCTTAATGAAAAACTGTTTTTT. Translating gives CSAGEWSLNEKLFF.

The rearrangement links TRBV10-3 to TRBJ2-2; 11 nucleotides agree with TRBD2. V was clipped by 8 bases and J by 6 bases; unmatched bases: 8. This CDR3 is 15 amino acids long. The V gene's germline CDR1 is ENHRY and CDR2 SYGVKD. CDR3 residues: CAISGLAGGPGELFF. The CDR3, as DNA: TGTGCCATCTCCGGTCTAGCGGGGGGTCCCGGGGAGCTGTTTTTT.

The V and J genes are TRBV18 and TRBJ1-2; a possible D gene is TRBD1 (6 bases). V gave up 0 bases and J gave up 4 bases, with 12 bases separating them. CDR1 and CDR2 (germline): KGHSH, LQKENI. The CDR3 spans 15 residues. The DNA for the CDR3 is TGTGCCAGCTCACCACCGAATTGGGGGCCCTATGGCTACACCTTC. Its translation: CASSPPNWGPYGYTF.

CDR3 amino acids: CASSPTPIHSYF. DNA of the CDR3: TGTGCCAGCAGTCCGACCCCCATCCATTCGTACTTC. The V gene is TRBV12-3 or TRBV12-4, the J gene TRBJ2-5; D unresolved. The CDR3 loop spans 12 amino acids. The V end lost 5 bases, the J end lost 13 bases, and 17 bases lay between the germline ends.